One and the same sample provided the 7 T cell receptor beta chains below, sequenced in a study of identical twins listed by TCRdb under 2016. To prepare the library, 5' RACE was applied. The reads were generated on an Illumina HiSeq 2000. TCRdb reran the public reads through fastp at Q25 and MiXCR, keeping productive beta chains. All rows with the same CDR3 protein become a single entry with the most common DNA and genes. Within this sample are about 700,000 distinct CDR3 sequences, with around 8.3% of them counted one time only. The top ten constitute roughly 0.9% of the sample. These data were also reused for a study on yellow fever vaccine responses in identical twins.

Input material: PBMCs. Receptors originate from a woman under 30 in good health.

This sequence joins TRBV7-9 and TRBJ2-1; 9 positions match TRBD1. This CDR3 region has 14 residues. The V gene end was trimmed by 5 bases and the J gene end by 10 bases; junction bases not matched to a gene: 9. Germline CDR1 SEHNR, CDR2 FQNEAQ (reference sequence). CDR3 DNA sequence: TGTGCCAGCAGCCTCGCCCCCGGGACAGGGGAGCAGTTCTTC. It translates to CASSLAPGTGEQFF.

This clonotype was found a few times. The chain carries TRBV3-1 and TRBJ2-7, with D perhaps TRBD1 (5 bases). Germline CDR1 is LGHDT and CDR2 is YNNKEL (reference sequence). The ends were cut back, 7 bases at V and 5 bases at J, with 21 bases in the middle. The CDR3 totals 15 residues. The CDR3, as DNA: TGTGCCAGCACCATTAGTGGGGCCCCTCTTCACGAGCAGTACTTC. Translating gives CASTISGAPLHEQYF.

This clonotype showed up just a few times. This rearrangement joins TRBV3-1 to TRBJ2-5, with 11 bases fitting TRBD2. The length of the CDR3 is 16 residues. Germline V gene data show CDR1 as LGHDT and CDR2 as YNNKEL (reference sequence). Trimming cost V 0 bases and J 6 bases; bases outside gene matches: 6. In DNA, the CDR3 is TGTGCCAGCAGCCAAGAGGGACTAGCGGTACTGAAGACCCAGTACTTC. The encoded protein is CASSQEGLAVLKTQYF.

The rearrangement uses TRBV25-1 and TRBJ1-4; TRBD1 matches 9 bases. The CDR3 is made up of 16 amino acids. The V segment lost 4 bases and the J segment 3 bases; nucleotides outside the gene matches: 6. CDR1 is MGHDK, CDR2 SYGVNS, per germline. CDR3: CASSVTGGASNEKLFF. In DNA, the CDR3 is TGTGCCAGCAGTGTAACAGGGGGCGCATCTAATGAAAAACTGTTTTTT.

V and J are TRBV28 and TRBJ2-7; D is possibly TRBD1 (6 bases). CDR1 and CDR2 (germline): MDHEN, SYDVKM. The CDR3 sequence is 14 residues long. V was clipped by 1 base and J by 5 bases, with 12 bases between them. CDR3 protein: CASSLSQGFDEQYF. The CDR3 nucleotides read TGTGCCAGCAGTTTATCCCAGGGGTTCGACGAGCAGTACTTC.

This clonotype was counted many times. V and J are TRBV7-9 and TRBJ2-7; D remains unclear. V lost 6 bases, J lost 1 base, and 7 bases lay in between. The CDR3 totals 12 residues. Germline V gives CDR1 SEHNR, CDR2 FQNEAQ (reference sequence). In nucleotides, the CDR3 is TGTGCCAGCAGTGACTCATCCTACGAGCAGTACTTC. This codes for CASSDSSYEQYF. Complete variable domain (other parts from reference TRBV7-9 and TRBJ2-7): DTGVSQNPRHKITKRGQNVTFRCDPISEHNRLYWYRQTLGQGPEFLTYFQNEAQLEKSRLLSDRFSAERPKGSFSTLEIQRTEQGDSAMYLCASSDSSYEQYFGPGTRLTVT.

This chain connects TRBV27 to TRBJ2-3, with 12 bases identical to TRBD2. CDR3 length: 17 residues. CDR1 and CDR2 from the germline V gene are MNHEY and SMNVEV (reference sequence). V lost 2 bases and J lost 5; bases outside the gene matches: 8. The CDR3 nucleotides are TGTGCCAGCAGTTTAAACGGACTAGCGGGGCGATTAGATACGCAGTATTTT. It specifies CASSLNGLAGRLDTQYF.